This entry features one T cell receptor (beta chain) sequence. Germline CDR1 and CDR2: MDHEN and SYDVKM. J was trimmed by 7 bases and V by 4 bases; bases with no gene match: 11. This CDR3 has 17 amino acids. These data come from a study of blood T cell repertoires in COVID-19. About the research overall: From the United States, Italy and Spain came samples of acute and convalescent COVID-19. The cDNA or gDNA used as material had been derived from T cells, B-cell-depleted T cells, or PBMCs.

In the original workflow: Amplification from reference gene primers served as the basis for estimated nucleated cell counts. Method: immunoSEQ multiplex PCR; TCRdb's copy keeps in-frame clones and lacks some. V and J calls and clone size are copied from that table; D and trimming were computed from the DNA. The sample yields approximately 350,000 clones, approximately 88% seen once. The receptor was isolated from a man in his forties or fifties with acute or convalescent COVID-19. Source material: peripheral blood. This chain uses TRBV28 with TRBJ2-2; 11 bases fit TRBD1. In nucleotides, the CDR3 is TGTGCCAGCAGTTACGCGAGCCCGGGACAGGGGGTCGGGGAGCTGTTTTTT. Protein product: CASSYASPGQGVGELFF.